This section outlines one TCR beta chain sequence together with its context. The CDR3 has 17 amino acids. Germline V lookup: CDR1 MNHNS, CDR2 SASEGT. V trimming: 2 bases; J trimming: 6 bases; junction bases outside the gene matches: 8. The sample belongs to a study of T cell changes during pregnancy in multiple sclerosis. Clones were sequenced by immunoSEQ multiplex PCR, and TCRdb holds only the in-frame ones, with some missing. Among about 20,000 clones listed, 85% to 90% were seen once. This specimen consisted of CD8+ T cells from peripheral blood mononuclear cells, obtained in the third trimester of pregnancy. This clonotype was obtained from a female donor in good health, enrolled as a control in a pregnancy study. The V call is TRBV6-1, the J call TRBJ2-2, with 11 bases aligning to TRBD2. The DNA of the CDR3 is TGTGCCAGCAGTGAACATCCACTAGCGGGAGCCCCCGGGGAGCTGTTTTTT. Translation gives CASSEHPLAGAPGELFF.